This T cell receptor (beta chain) derives from a study of regulatory T cells in long-lasting Graves disease. The V end lost 5 bases, the J end lost 2 bases, and 13 bases lay between the germline ends. The CDR3 loop spans 15 amino acids. The germline V gene has CDR1 LNHDA and CDR2 SQIVND (reference sequence). Regarding time point: persistent/refractory GD, antithyroid drugs over 5 years with positive TRAb. The authors made the TCR library using RNA they extracted from PBMCs. Patients all came to the study from an endocrinology department in Xi'an, China. A peripheral blood sample, roughly 9.8 milliliters in volume, was drawn into EDTA tubes. The TCR beta library used iRepertoire HTBI primers with Arm-PCR amplification of CDR3. Authors' processing steps: Detected in the samples were just over 60 TRBV and approximately 14 TRBJ segments. Via MiXCR, TCRdb re-called the multiplex PCR reads, giving one row per CDR3 protein. These V and J calls originate from TCRdb's pipeline instead of the authors' own analysis. Of 400,000 or so distinct CDR3 sequences detected, around 21% appear once; the ten largest clones hold roughly 20%.

This clonotype was counted between two and nine times. The V gene is TRBV19, the J gene TRBJ1-5; possibly TRBD1 for D (5 bases). The TCR comes from a female donor with Graves disease. The source was peripheral blood mononuclear cells (PBMCs), collected when the disease was refractory, from a patient treated with antithyroid drugs. CDR3 coding DNA: TGTGCCAGTAGTGCCCCGGGGGGTCGCAATCAGCCCCAGCATTTT. This sequence encodes CASSAPGGRNQPQHF.